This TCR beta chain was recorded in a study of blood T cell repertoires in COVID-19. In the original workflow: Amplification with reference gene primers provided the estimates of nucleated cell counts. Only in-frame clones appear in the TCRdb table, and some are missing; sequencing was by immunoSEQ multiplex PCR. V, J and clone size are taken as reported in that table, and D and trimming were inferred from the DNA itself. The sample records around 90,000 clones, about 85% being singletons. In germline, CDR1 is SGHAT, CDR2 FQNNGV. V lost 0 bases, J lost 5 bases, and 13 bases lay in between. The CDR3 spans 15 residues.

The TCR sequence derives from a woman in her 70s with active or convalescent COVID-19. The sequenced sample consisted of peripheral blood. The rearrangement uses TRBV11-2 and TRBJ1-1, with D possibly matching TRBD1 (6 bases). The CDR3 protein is CASSLEPGAGTEAFF. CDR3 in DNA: TGTGCCAGCAGCTTAGAACCAGGGGCTGGAACTGAAGCTTTCTTT.